The 25 T cell receptor beta chains listed next were all sequenced from one sample in a study of CD8+CD57+ T cells in acquired aplastic anemia (dated by TCRdb to 2016 to 2019). Patients chosen for sequencing had shown expansion of CD8+CD57+ cells by flow cytometry. The reads were generated on an Illumina HiSeq 2000. Genomic DNA was used as template for profiling of TCR beta VDJ combinations and CDR3 sequences. The public reads were run again by TCRdb, first through fastp at Q25 and then through MiXCR, and only productive beta chains were kept. CDR3 protein duplicates are merged, each entry listing the most common genes and DNA. For this sample the table gives about 200,000 distinct CDR3 sequences, of which about half were detected only once. The ten largest account for around 20% of the sample. The sample comprised sorted CD4+, CD8+, or CD8+CD57+ T cells (not recorded which) from PBMCs. These receptors were obtained from a human donor with aplastic anemia.

J is TRBJ1-6 and V is TRBV7-6; 8 bases agree with TRBD1. V was pared by 2 bases and J by 7 bases, with 13 bases of the junction left unmatched. CDR1 is SGHVS, CDR2 FNYEAQ, per germline. This CDR3 comprises 18 residues. The CDR3 here is CASSLLPSGGASNSPLHF. DNA for the CDR3: TGTGCCAGCAGCTTACTCCCCTCAGGGGGCGCTTCCAATTCACCCCTCCACTTT. The whole variable domain, filled in from reference TRBV7-6 and TRBJ1-6, reads GAGVSQSPRYKVTKRGQDVALRCDPISGHVSLYWYRQALGQGPEFLTYFNYEAQQDKSGLPNDRFSAERPEGSISTLTIQRTEQRDSAMYRCASSLLPSGGASNSPLHFGNGTRLTVT.

This clonotype was found many times. This chain joins TRBV6-1 and TRBJ2-5, with D perhaps being TRBD1 or TRBD2 (5 bases each). This CDR3 has 16 residues. The ends were cut back, 2 bases at V and 5 bases at J, with 18 bases in the middle. The germline V gene encodes CDR1 MNHNS and CDR2 SASEGT. The CDR3 sequence is CASSERGSWGTETQYF. The CDR3 bases are TGTGCCAGCAGTGAACGGGGCAGCTGGGGCACGGAGACCCAGTACTTC.

This clonotype has only a few counts. This chain connects TRBV15 to TRBJ2-7; D ambiguous. Germline CDR1 and CDR2: LNHNV and YYDKDF (reference sequence). The CDR3 is made up of 12 amino acids. V was trimmed by 0 bases and J by 2 bases, leaving 2 bases between them. CDR3 in amino acids: CATSRDTYEQYV. CDR3 DNA: TGTGCCACCAGCAGAGATACCTACGAGCAGTACGTC.

The chain is built from TRBV11-1 and TRBJ1-2, with TRBD1 identical over 8 bases. This CDR3 region has 15 residues. CDR1 is SGHAT, CDR2 FQDESV, per germline (reference sequence). J gave up 3 bases and V 5 bases, and 8 bases lay outside the gene matches. DNA of the CDR3: TGTGCCAGCAGCGACCGGACAGGGCCTCACTATGGCTACACCTTC. Its protein is CASSDRTGPHYGYTF.

On this clonotype: Since the CDR3 does not end with the conserved phenylalanine or tryptophan, this likely comes from a read error. The limits of the CDR3 on the DNA are not certain, so only TCRdb's listed CDR3 is given. The chain joins TRBV7-6 to TRBJ2-1. The length of the CDR3 is 8 amino acids, counting both ends. Looked up from germline, CDR1 is SGHVS and CDR2 is FNYEAQ. The CDR3 protein is CASSLPTS.

The chain joins TRBV2 to TRBJ1-5; tentatively, D is TRBD1 (6 bases). Looked up from germline, CDR1 is SNHLY and CDR2 is FYNNEI. Trimming removed 6 bases at V and 1 base at J, with 10 bases between. The CDR3 sequence is 14 residues long. The CDR3 DNA reads TGTGCCAGCAGGGGGGGGCTAAGCAATCAGCCCCAGCATTTT. Amino acids: CASRGGLSNQPQHF.

This sequence joins TRBV6-4 and TRBJ2-1; D is unresolved. Germline V CDR1 and CDR2: MRHNA, SNTAGT. The CDR3 length is 17 residues. V lost 6 bases, J lost 5 bases, and 23 bases lay in between. Here the CDR3 DNA reads TGTGCCAGCAGCGTCTATGCTGGAGTGTTGGGCGACAATGAGCAGTTCTTC. It specifies CASSVYAGVLGDNEQFF.

Many counts were recorded for this clonotype. The J gene is TRBJ1-2, the V gene TRBV28; tentatively, D is TRBD1 (5 bases). The CDR3 totals 15 residues. The germline V gene encodes CDR1 MDHEN and CDR2 SYDVKM. V was pared by 5 bases and J by 5 bases, with 18 bases between. The CDR3 DNA is TGTGCCAGCAGTACTACCACCGGGACCAGATATGGCTACACCTTC. Its protein product is CASSTTTGTRYGYTF.

The J gene is TRBJ1-6, the V gene TRBV10-2; a possible D gene is TRBD1 (6 bases). Trimming took off 0 bases at V and 8 bases at J, with 11 bases between the two ends. The germline CDR1 and CDR2 sequences are WSHSY and SAAADI. The CDR3 sequence is 15 residues long. The CDR3: CASSESIQGDSPLHF. CDR3 DNA: TGCGCCAGCAGTGAGTCGATACAGGGAGATTCACCCCTCCACTTT.

The genes are TRBV30 and TRBJ2-1; D perhaps matches TRBD2 (6 bases). The CDR3 covers 15 residues. V was pared by 0 bases and J by 9 bases, with 18 bases between. In germline, CDR1 is GTSNPN, CDR2 SVGIG (reference sequence). This CDR3 reads CAWSVLSGPPFEQFF. DNA of the CDR3: TGTGCCTGGAGTGTACTTAGCGGACCCCCATTTGAGCAGTTCTTC.

In its sample, this clonotype was seen many times. V is TRBV3-1 and J is TRBJ1-2; tentatively, D is TRBD1 (6 bases). CDR1 LGHDT and CDR2 YNNKEL come from the germline V gene (reference sequence). CDR3 length: 15 amino acids. Trimming removed 4 bases from V and 7 bases from J, with 19 bases in between. CDR3 nucleotides: TGTGCCAGCAGCCCCCATGCAAGGGGGGACGTTGGCTACACCTTC. It specifies CASSPHARGDVGYTF.

V usage is TRBV6-2 or TRBV6-3 and J usage is TRBJ2-7; 10 bases line up with TRBD1. Germline V gives CDR1 MNHEY, CDR2 SVGEGT. The length of the CDR3 is 15 residues. V shed 6 bases and J 3 bases; nucleotides not matched to a gene: 8. The CDR3 loop reads CASRSPGQGSYEQYF. CDR3 bases: TGTGCCAGCAGATCACCGGGACAGGGGAGCTACGAGCAGTACTTC.

This chain uses TRBV19 with TRBJ2-7; weak D call: TRBD1 (5 bases). V lost 5 bases to trimming and J lost 7 bases, with 15 bases between them. Germline V gene sequence: CDR1 LNHDA, CDR2 SQIVND (reference sequence). The CDR3 is 13 amino acids. The CDR3 loop is CASSQQAASEQYF. The CDR3 DNA reads TGTGCCAGTAGTCAACAGGCGGCGTCGGAGCAGTACTTC.

This clonotype was observed at least ten times. The J gene is TRBJ2-1, the V gene TRBV6-1, with D tentatively TRBD1 (6 bases). Germline V gene sequence: CDR1 MNHNS, CDR2 SASEGT. The CDR3 is made up of 13 amino acids. Trimming shortened V by 8 bases and J by 4 bases, and 12 bases separated the two germline ends. CDR3 loop: CASVGQIYNEQFF. For the CDR3, the DNA is TGTGCCAGCGTTGGACAGATATACAATGAGCAGTTCTTC.

J is TRBJ2-1 and V is TRBV7-3, with D perhaps TRBD2 (7 bases). Germline loops: CDR1 SGHTA, CDR2 FQGTGA. Trimming took 5 bases from V and 1 from J, leaving 18 bases between them. The CDR3 runs to 17 residues. Written as DNA, the CDR3 is TGTGCCAGCAGCGGGGGGGCGGACAGACATTCCTACAATGAGCAGTTCTTC. Translation: CASSGGADRHSYNEQFF.

This chain uses TRBV19 with TRBJ2-1; perhaps TRBD2 as D (7 bases). Trimming took 5 bases from V and 2 from J, leaving 16 bases between them. This CDR3 has 16 residues. Germline V gene lookup returns CDR1 LNHDA and CDR2 SQIVND (reference sequence). DNA for the CDR3: TGTGCCAGTAGTTCCGGGGGAGGGGGGGCCTACAATGAGCAGTTCTTC. It codes for CASSSGGGGAYNEQFF.

Many counts were recorded for this clonotype. The chain combines TRBV29-1 with TRBJ1-5; weak D call: TRBD1 (6 bases). Trimming left V 5 bases short and J 2 bases short, with 13 bases between. The CDR3 totals 14 residues. CDR1 is SQVTM, CDR2 ANQGSEA, per germline. DNA of the CDR3: TGCAGCGTTAGAGGGGGACCGGGCAATCAGCCCCAGCATTTT. This gives the protein CSVRGGPGNQPQHF.

V gene TRBV20-1 combines with J gene TRBJ2-5; D unresolved. Germline V lookup: CDR1 DFQATT, CDR2 SNEGSKA (reference sequence). CDR3 size: 12 residues. DNA for the CDR3: TGCAGCGCTGGAGATAACGGAGAGACCCAGTACTTC. Its protein product is CSAGDNGETQYF.

This clonotype was seen ten or more times. V is TRBV5-1 and J is TRBJ2-3; TRBD2 aligns across 8 bases. V lost 4 bases to trimming and J lost 3 bases; unmatched junction nucleotides: 13. This CDR3 region has 17 residues. Germline assignment: CDR1 SGHRS and CDR2 YFSETQ. Written as DNA, the CDR3 is TGCGCCAGCAGCCTCAACCCCTACGGGGGGGGGACAGATACGCAGTATTTT. Protein product: CASSLNPYGGGTDTQYF.

This clonotype has a count of ten or more. The chain uses TRBV29-1 and TRBJ1-2; D unresolved. The CDR3 spans 14 residues. Trimming took 6 bases from V and 1 from J, leaving 15 bases between them. The germline V gene encodes CDR1 SQVTM and CDR2 ANQGSEA. The CDR3 DNA sequence: TGCAGCGTCGACGCCCGACTAGATAACTATGGCTACACCTTC. Encoded protein: CSVDARLDNYGYTF.

Notes on this clonotype: This may arise from a read error, as a much more abundant clone is one base away. It is likely a read error, because the conserved phenylalanine at the end of the CDR3 is missing. This sequence joins TRBV11-3 and TRBJ2-2; 11 nucleotides agree with TRBD1. The CDR3 covers 15 residues. Germline V gene data show CDR1 as SGHNT and CDR2 as YENEEA. Trimming cost V 5 bases and J 5 bases; bases outside gene matches: 4. The CDR3 DNA follows: TGTGCCAGCAGCCGGACAGGGGGCCTTACCGGGGAGCTGTTTTCT. It codes for CASSRTGGLTGELFS.

The chain uses TRBV7-2 and TRBJ1-6; TRBD1 is a possible D gene (6 bases). The CDR3 contains 17 residues. V gave up 5 bases and J gave up 7 bases, with 21 bases separating them. Germline CDR1 and CDR2: SGHTA and FQGNSA. The CDR3 is CASSLGGGNPRNSPLHF. The CDR3 DNA is TGTGCCAGCAGCCTAGGGGGAGGGAACCCCCGAAATTCACCCCTCCACTTT.

CDR3 region: CASRSRGNTEAFF. As DNA, the CDR3 is TGTGCCAGCAGGAGCAGGGGGAACACTGAAGCTTTCTTT. The chain couples TRBV19 to TRBJ1-1; weak D call: TRBD1 (6 bases). Germline V lookup: CDR1 LNHDA, CDR2 SQIVND (reference sequence). CDR3 length: 13 amino acids. V was clipped by 9 bases and J by 1 base, with 12 bases between them. Based on the CDR3 plus reference TRBV19 and TRBJ1-1, the full variable domain is DGGITQSPKYLFRKEGQNVTLSCEQNLNHDAMYWYRQDPGQGLRLIYYSQIVNDFQKGDIAEGYSVSREKKESFPLTVTSAQKNPTAFYLCASRSRGNTEAFFGQGTRLTVV.

The chain uses TRBV25-1 and TRBJ1-1; D possibly corresponds to TRBD1 (6 bases). This CDR3 region has 15 residues. V lost 2 bases, J lost 3 bases, and 13 bases lay in between. The V gene's germline CDR1 is MGHDK and CDR2 SYGVNS. CDR3 loop: CASSEPGADDTEAFF. DNA of the CDR3: TGTGCCAGCAGTGAACCAGGGGCCGATGACACTGAAGCTTTCTTT.

There are many counts of this clonotype. The rearrangement uses TRBV11-2 and TRBJ2-2; D ambiguous. V lost 5 bases, J lost 6 bases, and 13 bases lay in between. Germline lookup yields CDR1 SGHAT and CDR2 FQNNGV. The CDR3 runs to 14 residues. In DNA form, the CDR3 reads TGTGCCAGCAGCCCGACGCTAGTCTCCGGGGAGCTGTTTTTT. Translated, it gives CASSPTLVSGELFF.